This TCR beta chain was documented in a study of beta chain features in type 1 diabetes. Findings and limits, study-wide: When Type 1 diabetes patients were examined, their TCRB CDR3s proved moderately but significantly shorter in all four CD4+ subsets. Type 1 diabetes patients had fewer VDJ junction insertions and more deletions.

Remarks on this clone: What it binds is not known.

The CDR3 has 14 amino acids. V lost 1 base and J lost 5, with 9 bases in between. Germline loops: CDR1 SGHVS, CDR2 FQNEAQ. Sequencing targeted expressed TCRB transcripts, as all isolated RNA had been reverse transcribed. Data came from immunoSEQ multiplex PCR; TCRdb stores just in-frame clones and leaves some out. The sample records about 320,000 clones, 14% being singletons. This receptor was obtained from a man aged 30 to 39 in good health. Sample: central memory CD4+ T cells from blood. J is TRBJ2-1 and V is TRBV7-8; no reliable D call. The CDR3 region is CASSLDSTDNEQFF. CDR3 DNA: TGTGCCAGCAGCTTAGACTCTACTGACAATGAGCAGTTCTTC. The full variable domain, rest sourced from reference TRBV7-8 and TRBJ2-1, is GAGVSQSPRYKVAKRGQDVALRCDPISGHVSLFWYQQALGQGPEFLTYFQNEAQLDKSGLPSDRFFAERPEGSVSTLKIQRTQQEDSAVYLCASSLDSTDNEQFFGPGTRLTVL.